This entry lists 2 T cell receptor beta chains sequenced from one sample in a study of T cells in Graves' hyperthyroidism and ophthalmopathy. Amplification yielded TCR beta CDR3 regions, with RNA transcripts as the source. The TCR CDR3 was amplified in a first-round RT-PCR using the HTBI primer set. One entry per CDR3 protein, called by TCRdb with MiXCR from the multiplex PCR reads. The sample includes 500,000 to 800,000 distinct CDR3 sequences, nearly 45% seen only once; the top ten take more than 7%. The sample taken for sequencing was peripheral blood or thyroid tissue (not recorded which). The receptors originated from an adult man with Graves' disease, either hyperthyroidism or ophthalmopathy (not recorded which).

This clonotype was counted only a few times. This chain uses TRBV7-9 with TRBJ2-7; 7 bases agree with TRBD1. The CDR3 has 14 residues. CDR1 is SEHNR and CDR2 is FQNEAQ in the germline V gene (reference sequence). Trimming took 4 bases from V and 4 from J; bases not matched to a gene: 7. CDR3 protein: CASSSGQFPYEQYF. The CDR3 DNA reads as TGTGCCAGCAGCTCGGGACAGTTCCCTTACGAGCAGTACTTC.

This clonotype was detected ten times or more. CDR3 bases: TGTGCCAGCGGGGGCAGGGGAGCTGAAAAACTGTTTTTT. It translates to CASGGRGAEKLFF. This chain links TRBV2 with TRBJ1-4, with TRBD1 as a possible D gene (6 bases). V was shortened by 8 bases and J by 7 bases, with 14 bases between the two germline ends. Looked up from germline, CDR1 is SNHLY and CDR2 is FYNNEI. This CDR3 spans 13 amino acids.